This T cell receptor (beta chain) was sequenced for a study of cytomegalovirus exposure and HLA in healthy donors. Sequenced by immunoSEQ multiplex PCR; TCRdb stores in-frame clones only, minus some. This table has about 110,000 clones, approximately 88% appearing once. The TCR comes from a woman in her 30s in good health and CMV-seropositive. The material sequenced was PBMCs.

CDR3 sequence (DNA): TGTGCCAGCTCACAACTAGCGGTTCCTTCCCGCGATACGCAGTATTTT. Its translation is CASSQLAVPSRDTQYF. V is TRBV18 and J is TRBJ2-3, with 8 bases identical to TRBD2. Germline CDR1 reads KGHSH; CDR2 reads LQKENI. With 4 bases clipped from V and 6 bases from J, the junction kept 12 bases outside the gene matches. The CDR3 loop spans 16 amino acids.